Below are 30 T cell receptor beta chains sequenced from a single sample in a study of blood T cell repertoires in COVID-19. Repertoires were generated with immunoSEQ multiplex PCR, while TCRdb's copy carries only in-frame clones and drops some. The sample shows tens of thousands of clones, roughly 84% of them seen only once. The specimen sequenced was peripheral blood. The receptors originated from a man between 60 and 70 years old with active COVID-19.

This chain links TRBV7-2 with TRBJ1-5; unclear D gene. The CDR3 totals 15 residues. Trimming stripped 5 bases from V and 2 bases from J, with 13 bases between. Germline lookup yields CDR1 SGHTA and CDR2 FQGNSA. The CDR3 loop is CASSNRVGGNQPQHF. The CDR3 DNA reads as TGTGCCAGCAGCAATCGGGTCGGGGGCAATCAGCCCCAGCATTTT. The whole variable domain, filled in from reference TRBV7-2 and TRBJ1-5, reads GAGVSQSPSNKVTEKGKDVELRCDPISGHTALYWYRQSLGQGLEFLIYFQGNSAPDKSGLPSDRFSAERTGGSVSTLTIQRTQQEDSAVYLCASSNRVGGNQPQHFGDGTRLSIL.

This chain links TRBV11-2 with TRBJ1-1, with TRBD1 as a possible D gene (6 bases). The germline CDR1 and CDR2 sequences are SGHAT and FQNNGV. There are 13 residues in the CDR3. Trimming left V 6 bases short and J 1 base short, with 9 bases between. CDR3 DNA: TGTGCCAGCAGACAGGGCCCGAACACTGAAGCTTTCTTT. It translates to CASRQGPNTEAFF. The full variable domain, its missing parts supplied by reference TRBV11-2 and TRBJ1-1, is EAGVAQSPRYKIIEKRQSVAFWCNPISGHATLYWYQQILGQGPKLLIQFQNNGVVDDSQLPKDRFSAERLKGVDSTLKIQPAKLEDSAVYLCASRQGPNTEAFFGQGTRLTVV.

The chain uses TRBV7-9 and TRBJ1-3; TRBD1 agrees at 9 bases. Germline CDR1 SEHNR, CDR2 FQNEAQ (reference sequence). With 4 bases clipped from V and 2 bases from J, the junction kept 3 bases outside the gene matches. This CDR3 is 15 amino acids long. CDR3 coding DNA: TGTGCCAGCAGCTCTACAGGGGGCACTGGAAACACCATATATTTT. This translates into CASSSTGGTGNTIYF.

The V call is TRBV2, the J call TRBJ2-1; TRBD2 matches at 7 bases. Germline loops: CDR1 SNHLY, CDR2 FYNNEI. CDR3 length: 16 residues. J gave up 10 bases and V 7 bases, and 19 bases lay outside the gene matches. The CDR3 DNA reads TGTGCCAGCACCCGGCCGCTAGCGGACCCCCTAGGGGAGCAGTTCTTC. As protein: CASTRPLADPLGEQFF.

This chain joins TRBV11-2 and TRBJ1-5; 9 bases align to TRBD1. Germline-derived CDR1 and CDR2 are SGHAT and FQNNGV. The CDR3 sequence is 15 residues long. The trim removed 6 bases at V and 1 base at J, leaving 4 bases unmatched. The CDR3: CASSSGQGSNQPQHF. CDR3 DNA: TGTGCCAGCAGTTCGGGACAGGGCAGCAATCAGCCCCAGCATTTT. The whole variable domain, remainder taken from reference TRBV11-2 and TRBJ1-5, is EAGVAQSPRYKIIEKRQSVAFWCNPISGHATLYWYQQILGQGPKLLIQFQNNGVVDDSQLPKDRFSAERLKGVDSTLKIQPAKLEDSAVYLCASSSGQGSNQPQHFGDGTRLSIL.

CDR3 coding DNA: TGTGCCAGCAAGGCAGGGGTGAACTATGGCTACACCTTC. This translates into CASKAGVNYGYTF. The J gene is TRBJ1-2, the V gene TRBV6-5; a weak D match, TRBD1 (6 bases). Trimming removed 7 bases from V and 2 bases from J, with 11 bases in between. The CDR3 contains 13 residues. Per germline, CDR1 MNHEY and CDR2 SVGAGI.

This clone was picked up a small number of times. This chain joins TRBV6-1 and TRBJ2-1; 11 positions agree with TRBD2. The CDR3 totals 15 residues. After removal of 2 bases from V and 6 bases from J, the junction contained 3 bases not matched to a gene. Germline V CDR1 and CDR2: MNHNS, SASEGT. The CDR3: CASSETSGSPNEQFF. The CDR3 region has the DNA TGTGCCAGCAGTGAAACTAGCGGGAGCCCCAATGAGCAGTTCTTC.

The V gene is TRBV19, the J gene TRBJ1-2; no definite D call. The V and J ends lost 8 bases and 2 bases respectively, with 18 bases between them. Looked up from germline, CDR1 is LNHDA and CDR2 is SQIVND (reference sequence). There are 15 residues in the CDR3. The CDR3 here is CASSTPGTRNYGYTF. The CDR3, as DNA: TGTGCCAGTTCTACCCCAGGAACCAGGAACTATGGCTACACCTTC.

V and J are TRBV9 and TRBJ2-1; 13 nucleotides line up with TRBD2. CDR1 SGDLS and CDR2 YYNGEE come from the germline V gene. This CDR3 is built from 15 residues. J was trimmed by 4 bases and V by 3 bases; bases with no gene match: 1. The CDR3 region is CASSGTSGSYNEQFF. The CDR3 DNA reads TGTGCCAGCAGCGGGACTAGCGGGAGTTACAATGAGCAGTTCTTC.

This chain links TRBV10-2 with TRBJ2-7; 9 bases agree with TRBD1. The CDR3 sequence is 14 residues long. With 6 bases clipped from V and 3 bases from J, the junction kept 6 bases outside the gene matches. Per germline, CDR1 WSHSY and CDR2 SAAADI. This chain's CDR3 is CASRIDRGFYEQYF. The CDR3 DNA reads TGCGCCAGCAGAATCGACAGGGGGTTCTACGAGCAGTACTTC.

The count of this clone is one. V usage is TRBV2 and J usage is TRBJ2-6; 7 bases are shared with TRBD1. Germline V gene sequence: CDR1 SNHLY, CDR2 FYNNEI. CDR3 length: 17 residues. The V and J ends lost 2 bases and 3 bases, in that order; junction bases with no gene match: 7. DNA of the CDR3: TGTGCCAGCAGTGAAAGGTTGCAGGGGGATGGGGCCAACGTCCTGACTTTC. It yields the protein CASSERLQGDGANVLTF.

This clone occurred once. This CDR3 reads CASSSTRPDTQYF. DNA for the CDR3: TGTGCCAGCAGCTCCACTAGACCAGATACGCAGTATTTT. V is TRBV5-4 and J is TRBJ2-3; the D gene is possibly TRBD2 (5 bases). The germline V gene encodes CDR1 SGHNT and CDR2 YYREEE (reference sequence). The V end lost 3 bases, the J end lost 4 bases, and 9 bases lay between the germline ends. This CDR3 has 13 amino acids.

The chain links TRBV27 to TRBJ2-1, with TRBD1 matching 7 bases. The CDR3 runs to 16 residues. Germline V gene sequence: CDR1 MNHEY, CDR2 SMNVEV (reference sequence). V gave up 5 bases and J gave up 0 bases; unmatched junction bases: 7. The CDR3 DNA reads as TGTGCCAGCAGTGGTCGGACAGGAAGCTCCTACAATGAGCAGTTCTTC. Its protein product is CASSGRTGSSYNEQFF.

J is TRBJ2-1 and V is TRBV6-5; D is perhaps TRBD1 (6 bases). This CDR3 comprises 16 residues. Trimming removed 0 bases from V and 0 bases from J, with 9 bases in between. Germline V gene sequence: CDR1 MNHEY, CDR2 SVGAGI. CDR3 loop: CASSYSGQSSYNEQFF. The CDR3, as DNA: TGTGCCAGCAGTTACTCAGGACAGAGCTCCTACAATGAGCAGTTCTTC.

The count of this clone is one. V and J are TRBV12-3 or TRBV12-4 and TRBJ2-7; 8 nucleotides match TRBD2. V gave up 6 bases and J gave up 3 bases; unmatched junction bases: 4. The CDR3 consists of 13 residues. The CDR3 coding sequence is TGTGCCAGCAGCTCGGGACTAGACTACGAGCAGTACTTC. As protein: CASSSGLDYEQYF.

V usage is TRBV19 and J usage is TRBJ1-2; the D gene is possibly TRBD1 (6 bases). V lost 6 bases, J lost 0 bases, and 14 bases lay in between. The CDR3 contains 15 residues. Per germline, CDR1 LNHDA and CDR2 SQIVND (reference sequence). Here the CDR3 DNA reads TGTGCCAGTAGCACTCAGGGGAGAGCTAACTATGGCTACACCTTC. This sequence encodes CASSTQGRANYGYTF.

In DNA, the CDR3 is TGTGCCAGCCGCATAGGGGGCTCCTACAATGAGCAGTTCTTC. Its translation is CASRIGGSYNEQFF. The chain carries TRBV19 and TRBJ2-1, with D possibly being TRBD1 (6 bases). This CDR3 region has 14 residues. Germline V gene data show CDR1 as LNHDA and CDR2 as SQIVND (reference sequence). Trimming shortened V by 9 bases and J by 0 bases, and 12 bases separated the two germline ends.

The rearrangement joins TRBV5-6 to TRBJ2-4; perhaps TRBD1 as D (5 bases). Germline V gives CDR1 SGHDT, CDR2 YYEEEE. This CDR3 comprises 14 residues. V lost 5 bases and J 0 bases, leaving 9 bases between the germline ends. CDR3 residues: CASSFQGAKNIQYF. CDR3 bases: TGTGCCAGCAGTTTTCAGGGAGCCAAAAACATTCAGTACTTC.

The chain uses TRBV10-2 and TRBJ2-5; D gene uncertain. The V and J ends lost 6 bases and 2 bases respectively, with 4 bases between them. CDR1 WSHSY and CDR2 SAAADI come from the germline V gene. This CDR3 region has 11 residues. The CDR3 is CASSRQETQYF. The CDR3 region has the DNA TGCGCCAGCAGCAGACAAGAGACCCAGTACTTC.

The CDR3: CASTTGGGYEQYF. DNA of the CDR3: TGCGCCAGCACTACTGGGGGGGGCTACGAGCAGTACTTC. This chain connects TRBV4-1 to TRBJ2-7; 7 bases line up with TRBD2. V lost 7 bases to trimming and J lost 3 bases; unmatched junction nucleotides: 6. The CDR3 is 13 amino acids. From germline, CDR1 is MGHRA and CDR2 YSYEKL.

The chain links TRBV13 to TRBJ2-3, with TRBD2 identical over 7 bases. This CDR3 spans 15 amino acids. CDR1 PRHDT and CDR2 FYEKMQ come from the germline V gene (reference sequence). V lost 0 bases and J lost 2; bases outside the gene matches: 2. The CDR3 loop reads CASSLGRGITDTQYF. CDR3 coding DNA: TGTGCCAGCAGCTTAGGGCGGGGGATCACAGATACGCAGTATTTT.

The chain couples TRBV7-9 to TRBJ2-3, with D tentatively TRBD1 (5 bases). Germline V gene sequence: CDR1 SEHNR, CDR2 FQNEAQ (reference sequence). The length of the CDR3 is 15 residues. V lost 0 bases to trimming and J lost 4 bases, with 11 bases between them. CDR3 DNA: TGTGCCAGCAGCTTAGCGCAGGGTGGCGCAGATACGCAGTATTTT. Translated: CASSLAQGGADTQYF.

The J gene is TRBJ1-1, the V gene TRBV7-3, with 9 bases lining up with TRBD1. The CDR3 extends over 13 amino acids. The ends lost 5 bases at V and 4 bases at J; junction bases unmatched: 2. Germline V gene lookup returns CDR1 SGHTA and CDR2 FQGTGA. The CDR3 protein is CASSRGQGTEAFF. The CDR3 DNA reads TGTGCCAGCAGCCGGGGACAGGGCACTGAAGCTTTCTTT.

The rearrangement links TRBV11-2 to TRBJ2-2, with D possibly being TRBD2 (6 bases). V shed 3 bases and J shed 5 bases, with 10 bases lying between them. Germline V lookup: CDR1 SGHAT, CDR2 FQNNGV. CDR3 length equals 14 residues. The CDR3 region has the DNA TGTGCCAGCAGCTTTTCGGGAGCGACCGGGGAGCTGTTTTTT. Translated, it gives CASSFSGATGELFF.

The rearrangement uses TRBV27 and TRBJ2-7; D is possibly TRBD2 (5 bases). V was shortened by 8 bases and J by 1 base, with 12 bases between the two germline ends. Germline assignment: CDR1 MNHEY and CDR2 SMNVEV (reference sequence). CDR3 length: 13 residues. The CDR3 is CASGSLGSYEQYF. As DNA, the CDR3 is TGTGCCAGCGGGAGTTTGGGGTCCTACGAGCAGTACTTC.

The chain employs TRBV12-5 and TRBJ1-2; TRBD1 might be the D (5 bases). The V end was cut by 1 base, the J end by 4 bases, with 13 bases between. The CDR3 has 15 residues. Germline CDR1 LGHNT, CDR2 FRNRAP. In nucleotides, the CDR3 is TGTGCTAGTGGTTTGGCCAAGGGGATCGGCTATGGCTACACCTTC. Translated, it gives CASGLAKGIGYGYTF.

The chain employs TRBV6-5 and TRBJ2-2; D uncertain. CDR1 MNHEY and CDR2 SVGAGI come from the germline V gene. The CDR3 loop spans 11 amino acids. The ends were cut back, 6 bases at V and 9 bases at J, with 8 bases in the middle. The CDR3 reads CASSRDRELFF. The CDR3 bases are TGTGCCAGCAGCCGCGACAGGGAGCTGTTTTTT.

CDR3 DNA sequence: TGTGCCAGCTCACTTGGACAGGGGGAACTGTTTTTT. This codes for CASSLGQGELFF. This chain joins TRBV18 and TRBJ1-4; TRBD1 aligns across 10 bases. The CDR3 totals 12 residues. From germline, CDR1 is KGHSH and CDR2 LQKENI. J was trimmed by 12 bases and V by 4 bases; bases with no gene match: 2.

J is TRBJ1-5 and V is TRBV3-1 (or the pseudogene TRBV3-2); weak D call: TRBD1 (5 bases). The germline V gene has CDR1 LGHDT and CDR2 YNNKEL (reference sequence). Deletions cut 4 bases from V and 15 bases from J, with 16 bases between. The CDR3 length is 12 residues. DNA for the CDR3: TGTGCCAGCAGCCTAGGGGTGGGCCCTAGGCATTTT. Translating gives CASSLGVGPRHF.

The CDR3 DNA is TGCGCCAGCAGCTATGCCTCGGGACAGGGAGCTAACTATGGCTACACCTTC. This translates into CASSYASGQGANYGYTF. The rearrangement links TRBV5-1 to TRBJ1-2; 9 nucleotides line up with TRBD1. In germline, CDR1 is SGHRS, CDR2 YFSETQ. The CDR3 length is 17 residues. V lost 3 bases, J lost 0 bases, and 9 bases stayed unmatched.